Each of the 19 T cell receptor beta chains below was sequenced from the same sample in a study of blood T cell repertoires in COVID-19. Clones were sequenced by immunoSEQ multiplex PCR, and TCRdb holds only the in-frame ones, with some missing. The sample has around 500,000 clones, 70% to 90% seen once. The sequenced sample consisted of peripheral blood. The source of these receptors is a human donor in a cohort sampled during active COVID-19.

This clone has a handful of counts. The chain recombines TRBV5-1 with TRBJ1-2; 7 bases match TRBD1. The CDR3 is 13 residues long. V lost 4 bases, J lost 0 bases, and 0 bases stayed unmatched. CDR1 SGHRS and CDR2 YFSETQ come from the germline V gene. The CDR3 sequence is CASSGTANYGYTF. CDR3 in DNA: TGCGCCAGCAGCGGGACAGCTAACTATGGCTACACCTTC.

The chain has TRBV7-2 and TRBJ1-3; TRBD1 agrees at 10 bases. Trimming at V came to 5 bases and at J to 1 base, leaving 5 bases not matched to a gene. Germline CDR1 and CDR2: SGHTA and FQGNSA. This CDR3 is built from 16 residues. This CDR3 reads CASSPGQGGSGNTIYF. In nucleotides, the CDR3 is TGTGCCAGCAGCCCTGGACAGGGGGGGTCTGGAAACACCATATATTTT.

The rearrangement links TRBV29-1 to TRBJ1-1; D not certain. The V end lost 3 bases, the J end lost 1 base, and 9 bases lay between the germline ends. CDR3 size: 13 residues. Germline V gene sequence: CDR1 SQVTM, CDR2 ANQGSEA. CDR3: CSVERQQNTEAFF. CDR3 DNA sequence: TGCAGCGTTGAGAGACAACAGAACACTGAAGCTTTCTTT.

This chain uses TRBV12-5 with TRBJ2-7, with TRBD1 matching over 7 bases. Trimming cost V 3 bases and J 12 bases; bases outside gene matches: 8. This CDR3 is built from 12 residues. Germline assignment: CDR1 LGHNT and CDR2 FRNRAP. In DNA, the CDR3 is TGTGCTAGTGGTTTACCCCTACAGGGGACGTACTTC. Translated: CASGLPLQGTYF.

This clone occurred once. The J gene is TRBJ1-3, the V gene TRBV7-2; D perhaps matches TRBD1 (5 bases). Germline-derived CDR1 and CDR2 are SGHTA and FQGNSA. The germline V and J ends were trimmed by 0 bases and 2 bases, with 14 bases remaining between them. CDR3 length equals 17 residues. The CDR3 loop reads CASSLATGAGTGNTIYF. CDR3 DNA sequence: TGTGCCAGCAGCTTAGCGACCGGAGCAGGGACTGGAAACACCATATATTTT.

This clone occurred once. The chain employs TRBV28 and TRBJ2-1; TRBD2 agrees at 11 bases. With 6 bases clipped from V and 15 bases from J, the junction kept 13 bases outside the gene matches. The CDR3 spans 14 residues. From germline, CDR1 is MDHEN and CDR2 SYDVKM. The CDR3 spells CASSLQDLAGGGFF. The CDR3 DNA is TGTGCCAGCAGCCTTCAGGATTTAGCGGGAGGGGGGTTCTTC.

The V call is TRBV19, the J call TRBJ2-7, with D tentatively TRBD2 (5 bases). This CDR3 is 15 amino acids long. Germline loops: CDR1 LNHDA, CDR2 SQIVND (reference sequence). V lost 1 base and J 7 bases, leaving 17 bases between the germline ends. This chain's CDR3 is CASSIAGSPSGEQYF. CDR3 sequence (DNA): TGTGCCAGTAGTATAGCTGGCAGCCCCTCGGGAGAGCAGTACTTC.

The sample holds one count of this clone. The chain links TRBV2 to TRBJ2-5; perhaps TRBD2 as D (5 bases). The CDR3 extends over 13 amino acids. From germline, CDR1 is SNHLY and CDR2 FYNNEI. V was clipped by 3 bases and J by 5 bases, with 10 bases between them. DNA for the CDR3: TGTGCCAGCAGTGAGCTAGCCCGGGAGACCCAGTACTTC. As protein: CASSELARETQYF.

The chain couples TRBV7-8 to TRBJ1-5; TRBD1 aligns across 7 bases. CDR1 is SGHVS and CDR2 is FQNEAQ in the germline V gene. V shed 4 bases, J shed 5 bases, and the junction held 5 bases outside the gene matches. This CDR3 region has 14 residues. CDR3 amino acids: CASSWGQRDQPQHF. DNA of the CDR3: TGTGCCAGCAGCTGGGGACAGCGAGATCAGCCCCAGCATTTT.

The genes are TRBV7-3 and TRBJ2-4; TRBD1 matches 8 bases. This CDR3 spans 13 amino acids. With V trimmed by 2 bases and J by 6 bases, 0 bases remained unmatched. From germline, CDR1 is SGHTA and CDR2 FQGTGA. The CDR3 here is CASSLGQGNIQYF. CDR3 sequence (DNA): TGTGCCAGCAGCTTAGGACAGGGAAACATTCAGTACTTC.

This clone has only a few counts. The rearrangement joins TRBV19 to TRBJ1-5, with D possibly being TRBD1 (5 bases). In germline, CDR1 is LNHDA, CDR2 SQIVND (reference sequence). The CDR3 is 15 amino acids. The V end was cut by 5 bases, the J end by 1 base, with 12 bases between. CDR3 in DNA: TGTGCCAGTAGTTTTGGGGGGGAGAGCAATCAGCCCCAGCATTTT. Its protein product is CASSFGGESNQPQHF.

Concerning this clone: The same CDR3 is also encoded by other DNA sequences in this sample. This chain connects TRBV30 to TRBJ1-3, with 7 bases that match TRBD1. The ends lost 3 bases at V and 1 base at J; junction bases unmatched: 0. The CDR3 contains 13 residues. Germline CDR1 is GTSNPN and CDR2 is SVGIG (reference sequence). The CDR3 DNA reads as TGTGCCTGGAGGACAGGGTCTGGAAACACCATATATTTT. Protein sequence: CAWRTGSGNTIYF. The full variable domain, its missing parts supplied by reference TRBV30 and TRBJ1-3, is SQTIHQWPATLVQPVGSPLSLECTVEGTSNPNLYWYRQAAGRGLQLLFYSVGIGQISSEVPQNLSASRPQDRQFILSSKKLLLSDSGFYLCAWRTGSGNTIYFGEGSWLTVV.

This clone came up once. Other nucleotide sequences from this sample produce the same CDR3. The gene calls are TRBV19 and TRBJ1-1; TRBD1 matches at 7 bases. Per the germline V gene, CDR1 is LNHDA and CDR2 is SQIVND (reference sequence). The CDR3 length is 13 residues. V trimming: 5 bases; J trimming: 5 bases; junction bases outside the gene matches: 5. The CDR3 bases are TGTGCCAGTAGTGCTACAGGGGTAACTGAAGCTTTCTTT. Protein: CASSATGVTEAFF.

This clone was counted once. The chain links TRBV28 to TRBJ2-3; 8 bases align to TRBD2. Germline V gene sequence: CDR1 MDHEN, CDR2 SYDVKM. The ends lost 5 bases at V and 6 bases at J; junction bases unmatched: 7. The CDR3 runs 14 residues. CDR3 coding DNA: TGTGCCAGCAGTCGGGAGGGAGGGCCGGATACGCAGTATTTT. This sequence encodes CASSREGGPDTQYF.

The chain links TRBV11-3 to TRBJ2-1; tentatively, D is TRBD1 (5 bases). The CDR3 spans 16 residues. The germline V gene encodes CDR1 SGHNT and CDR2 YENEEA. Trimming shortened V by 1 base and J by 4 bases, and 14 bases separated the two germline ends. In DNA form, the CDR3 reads TGTGCCAGCAGCTTAGTGTTTACCGACAGATACAATGAGCAGTTCTTC. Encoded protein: CASSLVFTDRYNEQFF.

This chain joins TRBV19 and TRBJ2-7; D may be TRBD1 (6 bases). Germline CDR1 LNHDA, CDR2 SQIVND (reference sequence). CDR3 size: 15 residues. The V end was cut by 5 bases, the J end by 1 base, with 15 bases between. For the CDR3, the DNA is TGTGCCAGTAGTCCCCACTACAGGGTTTCCTACGAGCAGTACTTC. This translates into CASSPHYRVSYEQYF.

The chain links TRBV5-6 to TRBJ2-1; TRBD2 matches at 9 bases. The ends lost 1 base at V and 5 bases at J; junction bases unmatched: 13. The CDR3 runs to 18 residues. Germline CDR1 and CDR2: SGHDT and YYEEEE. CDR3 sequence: CASSLMGSGRGGDNEQFF. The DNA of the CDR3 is TGTGCCAGCAGCTTGATGGGTAGCGGGAGAGGTGGGGACAATGAGCAGTTCTTC.

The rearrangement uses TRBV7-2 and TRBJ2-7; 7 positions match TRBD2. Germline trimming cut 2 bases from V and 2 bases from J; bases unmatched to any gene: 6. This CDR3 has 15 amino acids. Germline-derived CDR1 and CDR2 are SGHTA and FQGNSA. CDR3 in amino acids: CASSLRAGATYEQYF. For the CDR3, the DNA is TGTGCCAGCAGCTTACGGGCGGGAGCGACCTACGAGCAGTACTTC.

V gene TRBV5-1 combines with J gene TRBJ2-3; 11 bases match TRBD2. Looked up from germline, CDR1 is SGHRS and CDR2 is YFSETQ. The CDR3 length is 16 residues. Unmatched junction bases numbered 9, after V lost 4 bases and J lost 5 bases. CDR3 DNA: TGCGCCAGCAGCATTAGCGGGAGGGCCGAGGGAGATACGCAGTATTTT. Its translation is CASSISGRAEGDTQYF.